This TCR beta chain emerged from a study of tissue T cells after allogeneic stem cell transplantation. The V and J ends lost 1 base and 4 bases respectively, with 7 bases between them. Per germline, CDR1 SGHSA and CDR2 FRNQAP. The CDR3 loop spans 13 amino acids. Libraries were prepared by immunoSEQ multiplex PCR; TCRdb keeps only in-frame clonotypes and omits some of them. The table has about 48,000 clones, over 70% seen once. In its sample, this clone was seen a few times. Here the gene names and germline are mouse. Read coverage stops 1 residue before the CDR3 terminus; the germline J gene supplies the remainder.

This TCR was sampled from a pool of C57BL/6 mice in good health. Sequencing was done on a sample of sorted cells pooled from one or two spleens. The rearrangement uses TRBV16 and TRBJ1-2; TRBD1 might be the D (5 bases). The CDR3 DNA, read in part, is TGTGCAAGCAGCTTAGCGGGGGTCTCCGACTACACC. Translation: CASSLAGVSDYT. The full CDR3 reads CASSLAGVSDYTF.